These 29 T cell receptor beta chains originate from one sample sequenced in a study of identical twins. In TCRdb, the 5' RACE reads were re-called with MiXCR into one record per CDR3 protein. The profile covers 210,000 or so distinct CDR3 sequences, with 7.5% appearing a single time and around 1.8% taken by the ten largest. The same data also went into a second study, on yellow fever vaccine responses in identical twins.

Sequencing input: memory (CD45RO+) T cells sorted from blood. The receptors here all came from a woman between 18 and 30 years old in good health.

This chain links TRBV10-3 with TRBJ1-1; D not resolved. This CDR3 region has 11 residues. V gave up 7 bases and J gave up 7 bases, with 10 bases separating them. The germline gives CDR1 ENHRY, CDR2 SYGVKD. Here the CDR3 DNA reads TGTGCCATCATGAATGCAGTTGAAGCTTTCTTT. This translates into CAIMNAVEAFF.

This clonotype was counted at least ten times. The chain links TRBV7-2 to TRBJ2-5; D might be TRBD1 or TRBD2, each matching 6 bases. Germline V CDR1 and CDR2: SGHTA, FQGNSA. Trimming stripped 6 bases from V and 4 bases from J, with 15 bases between. This CDR3 region has 14 residues. DNA of the CDR3: TGTGCCAGCAGTCAGGGGAGGATGCGAGAGACCCAGTACTTC. Its translation: CASSQGRMRETQYF.

This clonotype was detected many times. J is TRBJ2-4 and V is TRBV28, with D possibly matching TRBD2 (5 bases). CDR1 is MDHEN, CDR2 SYDVKM, per germline. V lost 7 bases to trimming and J lost 6 bases, with 25 bases between them. This CDR3 is 17 amino acids long. The CDR3 DNA sequence: TGTGCCAGCAACCAAGGGAGTCCCGGAGATCTGAGAAACATTCAGTACTTC. Translating gives CASNQGSPGDLRNIQYF. The whole variable domain, remainder taken from reference TRBV28 and TRBJ2-4, is DVKVTQSSRYLVKRTGEKVFLECVQDMDHENMFWYRQDPGLGLRLIYFSYDVKMKEKGDIPEGYSVSREKKERFSLILESASTNQTSMYLCASNQGSPGDLRNIQYFGAGTRLSVL.

J is TRBJ2-1 and V is TRBV27, with 10 bases aligning to TRBD2. The germline CDR1 and CDR2 sequences are MNHEY and SMNVEV (reference sequence). This CDR3 has 15 residues. Trimming cost V 5 bases and J 9 bases; bases outside gene matches: 10. CDR3 region: CASSTRWTSGSEQFF. As DNA, the CDR3 is TGTGCCAGCAGTACTCGCTGGACTAGCGGTTCTGAGCAGTTCTTC.

This clonotype occurred many times. The chain couples TRBV12-3 or TRBV12-4 to TRBJ1-4, with 7 bases matching TRBD1. J lost 2 bases, V lost 9 bases, and 6 bases had no gene match. The length of the CDR3 is 14 residues. Here the CDR3 DNA reads TGTGCCAGTGTACCGGGACAGACTAATGAAAAACTGTTTTTT. This encodes CASVPGQTNEKLFF.

This sequence joins TRBV6-4 and TRBJ2-2, with TRBD2 identical over 8 bases. J lost 3 bases, V lost 5 bases, and 5 bases had no gene match. Per germline, CDR1 MRHNA and CDR2 SNTAGT. The CDR3 extends over 15 amino acids. The CDR3 spells CASSRAGADTGELFF. The CDR3 nucleotides read TGTGCCAGCAGTCGAGCGGGGGCCGACACCGGGGAGCTGTTTTTT.

In regard to this clonotype: This may be a read error, as it is one base from a much larger clone. This rearrangement joins TRBV12-3 or TRBV12-4 to TRBJ2-1, with TRBD2 identical over 8 bases. The CDR3 loop spans 17 amino acids. This CDR3 is CAISPPILAEHYNEQFF. The CDR3 DNA reads as TGTGCCATCAGTCCCCCCATACTAGCGGAGCACTACAATGAGCAGTTCTTC.

In this sample, this clonotype turned up a few times. The chain is built from TRBV20-1 and TRBJ2-1; 11 positions match TRBD2. Trimming took 6 bases from V and 4 from J; bases not matched to a gene: 17. There are 18 residues in the CDR3. Germline V CDR1 and CDR2: DFQATT, SNEGSKA (reference sequence). For the CDR3, the DNA is TGCAGTGCAACTCGAGGGACTAGCGGATTGTGGGGTTACAATGAGCAGTTCTTC. This gives the protein CSATRGTSGLWGYNEQFF.

CDR3 region: CASRSIEQYF. CDR3 DNA sequence: TGTGCCAGCAGGTCCATCGAGCAGTACTTC. V gene TRBV28 combines with J gene TRBJ2-7; no firm D call. The CDR3 spans 10 residues. Germline CDR1 reads MDHEN; CDR2 reads SYDVKM. Trimming cost V 6 bases and J 6 bases, with 6 bases left between them.

This chain connects TRBV6-5 to TRBJ2-4; D gene unclear. Deletions cut 5 bases from V and 7 bases from J, with 6 bases between. Germline CDR1 reads MNHEY; CDR2 reads SVGAGI. CDR3 size: 11 residues. This CDR3 is CASSNRNIQYF. The CDR3 region has the DNA TGTGCCAGCAGTAATCGGAACATTCAGTACTTC.

The chain joins TRBV7-2 to TRBJ2-1, with 12 bases identical to TRBD1. J lost 6 bases, V lost 5 bases, and 5 bases had no gene match. The length of the CDR3 is 15 residues. The germline gives CDR1 SGHTA, CDR2 FQGNSA. The CDR3 nucleotides read TGTGCCAGCAGCAGAGGGACAGGGGGCTCCAATGAGCAGTTCTTC. Its translation: CASSRGTGGSNEQFF. Full variable domain (remainder filled in from reference TRBV7-2 and TRBJ2-1): GAGVSQSPSNKVTEKGKDVELRCDPISGHTALYWYRQSLGQGLEFLIYFQGNSAPDKSGLPSDRFSAERTGGSVSTLTIQRTQQEDSAVYLCASSRGTGGSNEQFFGPGTRLTVL.

This clonotype was recorded many times. One end of the junction varies from germline; a read error may be responsible. This chain connects TRBV24-1 to TRBJ2-1; a weak D match, TRBD2 (5 bases). The CDR3 is 14 residues long. CDR1 is KGHDR, CDR2 SFDVKD, per germline. This chain's CDR3 is CATSGADGWNEQFF. In nucleotides, the CDR3 is TGTGCCACAAGTGGAGCGGATGGTTGGAATGAGCAGTTCTTC.

This clonotype has more than one count but fewer than ten. The J gene is TRBJ2-1, the V gene TRBV3-1; TRBD2 agrees at 12 bases. The CDR3 is 15 amino acids. The germline gives CDR1 LGHDT, CDR2 YNNKEL (reference sequence). V shed 2 bases, J shed 6 bases, and the junction held 2 bases outside the gene matches. The CDR3 sequence: CASSQTSGGPNEQFF. The CDR3 region has the DNA TGTGCCAGCAGCCAAACTAGCGGGGGGCCCAATGAGCAGTTCTTC.

V gene TRBV12-3 or TRBV12-4 combines with J gene TRBJ1-2, with TRBD1 matching over 7 bases. J was trimmed by 4 bases and V by 2 bases; bases with no gene match: 7. The CDR3 consists of 15 residues. Here the CDR3 reads CASSLTGTEIYGYTF. As DNA, the CDR3 is TGTGCCAGCAGTTTAACCGGGACAGAGATCTATGGCTACACCTTC.

This clonotype occurred many times. In DNA form, the CDR3 reads TGTGCCACCTTAGGGGCGGGGAGCTCCTACAATGAGCAGTTCTTC. Protein: CATLGAGSSYNEQFF. The rearrangement uses TRBV15 and TRBJ2-1, with D maybe TRBD2 (6 bases). The V end was cut by 8 bases, the J end by 0 bases, with 14 bases between. The CDR3 length is 15 residues. CDR1 LNHNV and CDR2 YYDKDF come from the germline V gene (reference sequence).

This clonotype appeared a few times. J is TRBJ2-1 and V is TRBV12-3 or TRBV12-4; no firm D call. Trimming cost V 3 bases and J 0 bases, with 15 bases left between them. There are 17 residues in the CDR3. CDR3 protein: CASSLIFPVSSYNEQFF. The DNA for the CDR3 is TGTGCCAGCAGTTTGATCTTCCCGGTCAGCTCCTACAATGAGCAGTTCTTC.

This clonotype has a handful of counts. This chain joins TRBV25-1 and TRBJ2-5, with TRBD2 as a possible D gene (7 bases). V dropped 3 bases and J dropped 4 bases, with 12 bases sitting between them. This CDR3 has 14 residues. Germline CDR1 is MGHDK and CDR2 is SYGVNS. CDR3 DNA: TGTGCCAGCAGTGACGGGGGGCTGGGAGAGACCCAGTACTTC. Translation gives CASSDGGLGETQYF.

This clonotype was picked up many times. This sequence joins TRBV3-1 and TRBJ1-1; D is undetermined. Germline V CDR1 and CDR2: LGHDT, YNNKEL (reference sequence). V shed 3 bases and J shed 4 bases, with 9 bases lying between them. This CDR3 is 13 amino acids long. The chain's CDR3 is CASSQSPGTEAFF. The DNA for the CDR3 is TGTGCCAGCAGCCAGTCACCGGGCACTGAAGCTTTCTTT.

This clonotype was seen repeatedly, ten times or more. The rearrangement uses TRBV10-3 and TRBJ2-3; TRBD2 agrees at 8 bases. J gave up 3 bases and V 4 bases, and 9 bases lay outside the gene matches. The CDR3 runs to 16 residues. Germline assignment: CDR1 ENHRY and CDR2 SYGVKD. CDR3 DNA: TGTGCCATCAGTGCGGTTAGCGGGGTGATTACAGATACGCAGTATTTT. It encodes CAISAVSGVITDTQYF.

This clonotype was seen a few times. The V gene is TRBV6-5, the J gene TRBJ1-4; weak D call: TRBD1 (5 bases). The ends were cut back, 5 bases at V and 13 bases at J, with 11 bases in the middle. CDR1 and CDR2 (germline): MNHEY, SVGAGI. CDR3 length: 11 residues. The DNA of the CDR3 is TGTGCCAGCAGTGGGGGGACTCGACTGTTTTTT. This codes for CASSGGTRLFF.

The chain joins TRBV4-3 to TRBJ2-1, with no clear D. The V end lost 4 bases, the J end lost 7 bases, and 14 bases lay between the germline ends. CDR1 and CDR2 from the germline V gene are LGHNA and YSLEER. The CDR3 loop spans 14 amino acids. CDR3 nucleotide sequence: TGCGCCAGCAGCCCCTATGTGAAGGGAAATGAGCAGTTCTTC. Amino acid sequence: CASSPYVKGNEQFF.

The chain is built from TRBV7-9 and TRBJ2-1, with 7 bases fitting TRBD2. In germline, CDR1 is SEHNR, CDR2 FQNEAQ (reference sequence). This CDR3 spans 14 amino acids. Germline trimming cut 3 bases from V and 6 bases from J; bases unmatched to any gene: 5. This CDR3 is CASSLTSPFNEQFF. The CDR3 bases are TGTGCCAGCAGCTTGACTAGCCCTTTCAATGAGCAGTTCTTC.

This chain connects TRBV3-1 to TRBJ1-1, with D unclear. Deletions cut 1 base from V and 10 bases from J, with 7 bases between. The CDR3 is made up of 11 amino acids. Germline values: CDR1 LGHDT, CDR2 YNNKEL (reference sequence). CDR3 sequence: CASSQGGVAFF. The CDR3, as DNA: TGTGCCAGCAGCCAAGGGGGAGTAGCTTTCTTT.

This chain uses TRBV5-1 with TRBJ2-1; D is possibly TRBD1 (5 bases). Germline V gene sequence: CDR1 SGHRS, CDR2 YFSETQ. The CDR3 covers 13 residues. Trimming removed 4 bases from V and 6 bases from J, with 11 bases in between. CDR3 DNA: TGCGCCAGCAGCCGTGTGGGGCTCAATGAGCAGTTCTTC. The encoded protein is CASSRVGLNEQFF.

This clonotype was counted many times. The gene calls are TRBV5-1 and TRBJ1-5, with D uncertain. The CDR3 is made up of 17 amino acids. The germline gives CDR1 SGHRS, CDR2 YFSETQ. With 4 bases removed from V and 0 bases from J, the gap between germline ends came to 17 bases. CDR3 nucleotide sequence: TGCGCCAGCAGCCCCCGACCAGTGGAGGGTAGCAATCAGCCCCAGCATTTT. Its translation is CASSPRPVEGSNQPQHF. Variable domain in full (rest from reference TRBV5-1 and TRBJ1-5): KAGVTQTPRYLIKTRGQQVTLSCSPISGHRSVSWYQQTPGQGLQFLFEYFSETQRNKGNFPGRFSGRQFSNSRSEMNVSTLELGDSALYLCASSPRPVEGSNQPQHFGDGTRLSIL.

A few counts support this clonotype. J is TRBJ1-5 and V is TRBV6-2 or TRBV6-3; 7 bases agree with TRBD1. J was trimmed by 0 bases and V by 0 bases; bases with no gene match: 8. Germline CDR1 is MNHEY and CDR2 is SVGEGT. This CDR3 has 18 residues. The CDR3 spells CASSYSWRGPDSNQPQHF. In DNA, the CDR3 is TGTGCCAGCAGTTACTCCTGGAGGGGGCCGGATAGCAATCAGCCCCAGCATTTT.

The V gene is TRBV19, the J gene TRBJ2-5; no clear D. This CDR3 spans 12 amino acids. V gave up 8 bases and J gave up 5 bases, with 12 bases separating them. Germline CDR1 is LNHDA and CDR2 is SQIVND (reference sequence). The CDR3 spells CASAPSRETQYF. CDR3 bases: TGTGCCAGTGCCCCGTCCCGGGAGACCCAGTACTTC.

Many counts were recorded for this clonotype. This chain joins TRBV7-2 and TRBJ2-7; 9 bases line up with TRBD2. Germline CDR1 and CDR2: SGHTA and FQGNSA. The CDR3 sequence is 15 residues long. The V segment lost 4 bases and the J segment 4 bases; nucleotides outside the gene matches: 8. The CDR3 is CASSWTSAGEYEQYF. CDR3 coding DNA: TGTGCCAGCAGCTGGACTAGCGCGGGAGAGTACGAGCAGTACTTC.

The chain couples TRBV6-1 to TRBJ2-3; D possibly corresponds to TRBD1 (6 bases). The CDR3 runs 17 residues. Between the trimmed V and J ends, which lost 6 bases and 0 bases, there was a span of 19 bases. Germline CDR1 is MNHNS and CDR2 is SASEGT. CDR3 nucleotide sequence: TGTGCCAGCAGACATAGGACAGTTCGAGAGAGCACAGATACGCAGTATTTT. It translates to CASRHRTVRESTDTQYF.